These 14 T cell receptor beta chains were all obtained from the same sample, sequenced in a study of shared clonotypes between healthy human individuals. The method was immunoSEQ multiplex PCR; TCRdb's version includes in-frame clones alone and lacks a portion of them. The sample has 2.3 million or so clones, approximately 95% seen once. Sequences were obtained from naive CD4+ T cells from PBMCs. As to subset: CD45RA+ positively selected. The receptors were gathered from a man between 18 and 35 years old in good health. Some clones in this sample may be carry-over from other donors' samples.

The rearrangement links TRBV18 to TRBJ1-4; 8 bases match TRBD1. Trimming removed 6 bases from V and 4 bases from J; junction bases left unmatched: 7. CDR3 size: 15 residues. Germline V gene sequence: CDR1 KGHSH, CDR2 LQKENI. In DNA form, the CDR3 reads TGTGCCAGCTCTCGATCGACAGGGGATAATGAAAAACTGTTTTTT. It codes for CASSRSTGDNEKLFF.

CDR3 loop: CAWSPGAQETQYF. The CDR3 DNA is TGTGCCTGGAGTCCCGGGGCCCAAGAGACCCAGTACTTC. V gene TRBV30 combines with J gene TRBJ2-5; D tentatively reads TRBD1 or TRBD2 (5 bases each). The V end lost 2 bases, the J end lost 1 base, and 8 bases lay between the germline ends. CDR1 and CDR2 (germline): GTSNPN, SVGIG (reference sequence). The CDR3 consists of 13 residues.

The chain uses TRBV10-1 and TRBJ2-7, with D perhaps being TRBD1 or TRBD2 (7 bases each). The V and J ends lost 3 bases and 0 bases respectively, with 18 bases between them. CDR1 and CDR2 from the germline V gene are WNHNN and SYGVQD (reference sequence). The CDR3 loop spans 17 amino acids. CDR3 sequence: CASSESPGGGSSYEQYF. The CDR3 region has the DNA TGCGCCAGCAGTGAAAGCCCAGGGGGGGGCAGCTCCTACGAGCAGTACTTC.

The V call is TRBV5-6, the J call TRBJ1-2; maybe TRBD1 (5 bases). There are 16 residues in the CDR3. Germline-derived CDR1 and CDR2 are SGHDT and YYEEEE. Trimming removed 4 bases at V and 3 bases at J, with 19 bases between. The CDR3, as DNA: TGTGCCAGCAGCAATAAACGGGGGAACGTCGACTATGGCTACACCTTC. This gives the protein CASSNKRGNVDYGYTF.

The V call is TRBV6-5, the J call TRBJ2-7; D uncertain. Trimming cost V 0 bases and J 1 base, with 13 bases left between them. The CDR3 spans 16 residues. Germline V gene lookup returns CDR1 MNHEY and CDR2 SVGAGI. The CDR3, as DNA: TGTGCCAGCAGTTACTCGGCGGCGGATATATCCTACGAGCAGTACTTC. Amino acids: CASSYSAADISYEQYF.

The chain employs TRBV7-3 and TRBJ2-3; D possibly corresponds to TRBD2 (6 bases). Trimming cost V 3 bases and J 3 bases, with 10 bases left between them. In germline, CDR1 is SGHTA, CDR2 FQGTGA. The CDR3 has 14 amino acids. CDR3 DNA: TGTGCCAGCAGCTTCGCGGGAAGGACAGATACGCAGTATTTT. Its protein is CASSFAGRTDTQYF.

V usage is TRBV6-5 and J usage is TRBJ2-7; 7 bases fit TRBD1. The V segment lost 11 bases and the J segment 0 bases; nucleotides outside the gene matches: 7. Germline V CDR1 and CDR2: MNHEY, SVGAGI. The CDR3 spans 13 residues. In DNA form, the CDR3 reads TGTGCCCGAACAGGGGAGTCCTCCTACGAGCAGTACTTC. Encoded protein: CARTGESSYEQYF.

V is TRBV9 and J is TRBJ2-2; perhaps D is TRBD1 or TRBD2 (5 bases each). Germline V gene lookup returns CDR1 SGDLS and CDR2 YYNGEE. Deletions cut 4 bases from V and 6 bases from J, with 16 bases between. The CDR3 is made up of 15 amino acids. The CDR3 bases are TGTGCCAGCAGCCCCGGGACCCCGACGGCCGGGGAGCTGTTTTTT. This translates into CASSPGTPTAGELFF. The entire variable domain, with the rest obtained from reference TRBV9 and TRBJ2-2, is as follows: DSGVTQTPKHLITATGQRVTLRCSPRSGDLSVYWYQQSLDQGLQFLIQYYNGEERAKGNILERFSAQQFPDLHSELNLSSLELGDSALYFCASSPGTPTAGELFFGEGSRLTVL.

Worth noting for this clone: Other DNA sequences from this sample encode an identical CDR3 as well. This chain connects TRBV7-8 to TRBJ1-2; a weak D match, TRBD1 (6 bases). The CDR3 runs 14 residues. Germline loops: CDR1 SGHVS, CDR2 FQNEAQ. V shed 3 bases and J shed 2 bases, with 10 bases lying between them. CDR3 sequence (DNA): TGTGCCAGCAGCTTGACAGGAGGCAACTATGGCTACACCTTC. Translation: CASSLTGGNYGYTF.

Comments on this clone: The identical CDR3 is also encoded by other nucleotide sequences in the sample. This sequence joins TRBV7-3 and TRBJ2-7; TRBD2 aligns across 14 bases. The J segment lost 6 bases and the V segment lost 2 bases, leaving 0 bases of the junction unmatched. Germline V gene data show CDR1 as SGHTA and CDR2 as FQGTGA. The length of the CDR3 is 14 residues. The CDR3 loop is CASSLGTSGSEQYF. For the CDR3, the DNA is TGTGCCAGCAGCTTAGGGACTAGCGGGAGCGAGCAGTACTTC.

This chain joins TRBV2 and TRBJ1-2; TRBD1 is a possible D gene (5 bases). The germline V gene encodes CDR1 SNHLY and CDR2 FYNNEI. The ends were cut back, 6 bases at V and 2 bases at J, with 13 bases in the middle. The CDR3 totals 14 residues. The CDR3 coding sequence is TGTGCCAGCAGCGCCGGCCGGGGGAACTATGGCTACACCTTC. Protein: CASSAGRGNYGYTF.

This clone showed up just once. The CDR3 is CASSSPPGNYGYTF. CDR3 coding DNA: TGTGCCAGCAGCTCCCCCCCGGGGAACTATGGCTACACCTTC. The V and J genes are TRBV11-2 and TRBJ1-2; D is ambiguous. V lost 4 bases and J 2 bases, leaving 11 bases between the germline ends. The CDR3 is made up of 14 amino acids. CDR1 and CDR2 (germline): SGHAT, FQNNGV. The whole variable domain, remainder taken from reference TRBV11-2 and TRBJ1-2, is EAGVAQSPRYKIIEKRQSVAFWCNPISGHATLYWYQQILGQGPKLLIQFQNNGVVDDSQLPKDRFSAERLKGVDSTLKIQPAKLEDSAVYLCASSSPPGNYGYTFGSGTRLTVV.

The chain joins TRBV10-3 to TRBJ2-7; 10 bases agree with TRBD1. The CDR3 is 12 amino acids. V lost 10 bases and J lost 5; bases outside the gene matches: 5. The germline V gene encodes CDR1 ENHRY and CDR2 SYGVKD. The chain's CDR3 is CATGTGVHEQYF. CDR3 sequence (DNA): TGTGCCACCGGGACAGGGGTTCACGAGCAGTACTTC.

The chain employs TRBV6-5 and TRBJ2-1, with 10 bases lining up with TRBD1. This CDR3 region has 15 residues. Germline values: CDR1 MNHEY, CDR2 SVGAGI. With 0 bases clipped from V and 7 bases from J, the junction kept 3 bases outside the gene matches. CDR3 coding DNA: TGTGCCAGCAGTTACTCTTGGACAGGGGGAAATGAGCAGTTCTTC. This gives the protein CASSYSWTGGNEQFF.